The following is a T cell receptor (beta chain) sequence with its context. Its matching antigen is unknown. Nominal health characterized the donors when sampled, though unrecorded immune exposures were likely. This entry comes from a study of cytomegalovirus exposure and HLA in healthy donors. Notes on the study in general: Prior analysis indicated that the majority of TCR beta V segments exhibited productivity approximately 87% or approximately 30% of the time. V- and J-gene trimming of TCR beta was linked (in a later analysis) to a missense DCLRE1C variant. Later analysis suggested links between common viral pathogens and several top significant clusters.

With V trimmed by 0 bases and J by 3 bases, 11 bases remained unmatched. The CDR3 loop spans 18 amino acids. From germline, CDR1 is MGHRA and CDR2 YSYEKL. The primer mix had 60 Vbeta and 13 Jbeta primers. This table comes from immunoSEQ multiplex PCR, and its TCRdb copy is limited to in-frame clones, with some not included. The table records roughly 120,000 clones, approximately 70% of them present only once. The sequenced sample consisted of PBMCs. The clonotype originates from a man in his 60s in good health and CMV-seropositive. The chain uses TRBV4-1 and TRBJ2-7; 10 bases match TRBD2. CDR3 in amino acids: CASSQDLAGVTVVYEQYF. The CDR3 bases are TGCGCCAGCAGCCAAGATCTAGCGGGAGTCACAGTTGTCTACGAGCAGTACTTC.